One and the same sample provided the 24 T cell receptor beta chains below, sequenced in a study of post-analysis software for immune sequencing data. Their antigen targets remain unknown. Every TCR beta cDNA library bore unique molecular identifiers. TCRdb re-called the PCR reads through MiXCR, storing one row per CDR3 protein. The sample contains 350,000 to 450,000 distinct CDR3 sequences, 30% to 45% of which appear only once. General study points: A handful of TRBV segments occurring more often in patients than controls included TRBV5-6, TRBV5-1 and TRBV20-1.

The material sequenced was blood. These receptors all come from a girl aged 2 to 9 with multiple sclerosis.

This clonotype was found a few times. The J gene is TRBJ2-5, the V gene TRBV20-1; 11 nucleotides match TRBD2. CDR1 DFQATT and CDR2 SNEGSKA come from the germline V gene (reference sequence). V dropped 1 base and J dropped 2; count of bases not matched to a gene: 0. CDR3 length: 14 amino acids. The CDR3 region has the DNA TGCAGTGCTAGAGTAGCGGGAGGGCAAGAGACCCAGTACTTC. This gives the protein CSARVAGGQETQYF.

The chain couples TRBV20-1 to TRBJ1-4; TRBD1 matches at 10 bases. Trimming cost V 5 bases and J 6 bases; bases outside gene matches: 3. CDR1 is DFQATT and CDR2 is SNEGSKA in the germline V gene (reference sequence). The CDR3 runs to 13 residues. In DNA, the CDR3 is TGCAGTGCTCTGACAGGGGGCTATGAAAAACTGTTTTTT. This translates into CSALTGGYEKLFF.

The table lists this clonotype with a few counts. The V and J genes are TRBV11-2 and TRBJ2-2; TRBD2 is a possible D gene (6 bases). The CDR3 contains 17 residues. Germline CDR1 reads SGHAT; CDR2 reads FQNNGV. Trimming shortened V by 3 bases and J by 2 bases, and 16 bases separated the two germline ends. This CDR3 is CASSFARWGTNTGELFF. In nucleotides, the CDR3 is TGTGCCAGCAGCTTCGCCCGTTGGGGGACTAACACCGGGGAGCTGTTTTTT.

This clonotype was seen a few times. The CDR3 protein is CASSQEGTAVEQFF. As DNA, the CDR3 is TGCGCCAGCAGCCAAGAGGGTACCGCTGTCGAGCAGTTCTTC. This chain connects TRBV4-1 to TRBJ2-1; no firm D call. The CDR3 spans 14 residues. Per the germline V gene, CDR1 is MGHRA and CDR2 is YSYEKL. Trimming removed 0 bases at V and 10 bases at J, with 13 bases between.

This clonotype has only a few counts. This chain joins TRBV20-1 and TRBJ2-7; D ambiguous. Trimming left V 3 bases short and J 0 bases short, with 9 bases between. The CDR3 length is 13 residues. The germline V gene encodes CDR1 DFQATT and CDR2 SNEGSKA (reference sequence). As DNA, the CDR3 is TGCAGTGCTAGGTGGGGTAGCTCCTACGAGCAGTACTTC. Its translation is CSARWGSSYEQYF.

This clonotype was seen many times. A much larger clone sits a single nucleotide away, making a read error possible. The chain employs TRBV10-2 and TRBJ2-7; D may be TRBD2 (5 bases). Germline V gene lookup returns CDR1 WSHSY and CDR2 SAAADI. Deletions cut 6 bases from V and 4 bases from J, with 16 bases between. This CDR3 comprises 14 residues. CDR3 protein: CASRVRGNGYEQYF. Here the CDR3 DNA reads TGCGCCAGCAGGGTTCGGGGTAACGGGTACGAGCAGTACTTC.

CDR3 DNA sequence: TGTGCCAGCAGTTCAGCTCCCGGGACTAGCGGGAGTTGGGGTGAGACCCAGTACTTC. It is translated as CASSSAPGTSGSWGETQYF. The gene calls are TRBV28 and TRBJ2-5; 14 bases are shared with TRBD2. Trimming at V came to 4 bases and at J to 5 bases, leaving 15 bases not matched to a gene. CDR1 is MDHEN and CDR2 is SYDVKM in the germline V gene. CDR3 length equals 19 residues.

CDR3 in DNA: TGTGCCAGCAGCCTCGGTCCCGCAGGGAAGGGCGAGCAGTACTTC. This gives the protein CASSLGPAGKGEQYF. V and J are TRBV6-6 and TRBJ2-7, with D possibly being TRBD1 (5 bases). The CDR3 extends over 15 amino acids. Between the trimmed V and J ends, which lost 6 bases and 6 bases, there was a span of 21 bases. CDR1 and CDR2 (germline): MNHNY, SVGAGI (reference sequence).

The gene calls are TRBV7-6 and TRBJ1-5; 7 positions match TRBD1. Per germline, CDR1 SGHVS and CDR2 FNYEAQ. This CDR3 has 17 amino acids. V trimming: 6 bases; J trimming: 0 bases; junction bases outside the gene matches: 11. CDR3 nucleotide sequence: TGTGCCAGCAGTCCACAGGTTGGGACAGATAGCAATCAGCCCCAGCATTTT. Its translation is CASSPQVGTDSNQPQHF.

The chain combines TRBV7-8 with TRBJ1-1; no reliable D call. V lost 3 bases and J 1 base, leaving 9 bases between the germline ends. Germline V gene sequence: CDR1 SGHVS, CDR2 FQNEAQ. The CDR3 is made up of 14 amino acids. The CDR3 nucleotides read TGTGCCAGCAGCTTTTGGTCCCAGAACACTGAAGCTTTCTTT. As protein: CASSFWSQNTEAFF.

The chain combines TRBV29-1 with TRBJ2-1, with D perhaps given as TRBD1 or TRBD2 (5 bases each). V was trimmed by 6 bases and J by 6 bases, leaving 15 bases between them. The germline V gene encodes CDR1 SQVTM and CDR2 ANQGSEA. There are 13 residues in the CDR3. The CDR3: CSVVGTNCNEQFF. CDR3 bases: TGCAGCGTCGTCGGGACCAACTGCAATGAGCAGTTCTTC.

This clonotype was counted a few times. The chain is built from TRBV12-5 and TRBJ2-3; D ambiguous. Per the germline V gene, CDR1 is LGHNT and CDR2 is FRNRAP. CDR3 length: 12 amino acids. V was pared by 2 bases and J by 6 bases, with 6 bases between. This CDR3 is CASGLSQDTQYF. DNA of the CDR3: TGTGCTAGTGGTTTGTCGCAGGATACGCAGTATTTT.

The chain carries TRBV7-2 and TRBJ2-7; TRBD2 matches at 8 bases. CDR3 length: 15 residues. Germline assignment: CDR1 SGHTA and CDR2 FQGNSA. The junction had 8 bases not matched to a gene; V was cut back by 5 bases and J by 2 bases. CDR3 nucleotides: TGTGCCAGCAGCGACCCCGGGACTAGGACCTACGAGCAGTACTTC. This gives the protein CASSDPGTRTYEQYF.

V and J are TRBV7-9 and TRBJ1-6, with D possibly TRBD1 on 5 matching bases. The germline V gene encodes CDR1 SEHNR and CDR2 FQNEAQ (reference sequence). V was pared by 5 bases and J by 10 bases, with 18 bases between. This CDR3 has 15 amino acids. CDR3 in DNA: TGTGCCAGCAGCCCCGGCGGGGGAGTAGGGTCACCCCTCCACTTT. Amino acid sequence: CASSPGGGVGSPLHF. The entire variable domain, with the rest obtained from reference TRBV7-9 and TRBJ1-6, is as follows: DTGVSQNPRHKITKRGQNVTFRCDPISEHNRLYWYRQTLGQGPEFLTYFQNEAQLEKSRLLSDRFSAERPKGSFSTLEIQRTEQGDSAMYLCASSPGGGVGSPLHFGNGTRLTVT.

The rearrangement links TRBV4-3 to TRBJ2-1; 9 nucleotides agree with TRBD2. The J segment lost 0 bases and the V segment lost 0 bases, leaving 3 bases of the junction unmatched. CDR1 is LGHNA and CDR2 is YSLEER in the germline V gene. This CDR3 is built from 17 residues. CDR3 nucleotides: TGCGCCAGCAGCCAAGAAGCGGGAGGAAACTCCTACAATGAGCAGTTCTTC. This gives the protein CASSQEAGGNSYNEQFF.

This chain joins TRBV11-1 and TRBJ2-5; D may match TRBD1 or TRBD2 (6 bases each). V was shortened by 5 bases and J by 6 bases, with 16 bases between the two germline ends. The CDR3 spans 14 residues. Per the germline V gene, CDR1 is SGHAT and CDR2 is FQDESV (reference sequence). CDR3 bases: TGTGCCAGCAGCCCCTCGGGGGCGGGAAAGACCCAGTACTTC. This encodes CASSPSGAGKTQYF.

The table lists this clonotype with a few counts. The rearrangement joins TRBV15 to TRBJ2-1; tentative D call: TRBD1 (5 bases). Trimming pared 4 bases from V and 3 bases from J, leaving 7 bases between. The CDR3 sequence is 13 residues long. Looked up from germline, CDR1 is LNHNV and CDR2 is YYDKDF (reference sequence). CDR3 nucleotide sequence: TGTGCCACCAGCATAGGGGACTACAATGAGCAGTTCTTC. Its protein is CATSIGDYNEQFF.

This clonotype was seen many times. The rearrangement links TRBV5-8 to TRBJ2-3; a weak D match, TRBD1 (6 bases). The germline V gene has CDR1 SGHTS and CDR2 YDEGEE. V shed 1 base and J shed 2 bases, with 14 bases lying between them. The length of the CDR3 is 16 residues. The CDR3 loop reads CASSLWTELLTDTQYF. The CDR3 DNA follows: TGTGCCAGCAGCTTGTGGACAGAGCTCCTCACAGATACGCAGTATTTT.

The chain carries TRBV12-3 or TRBV12-4 and TRBJ1-3; D might be TRBD1 (5 bases). CDR3 length: 15 residues. The V end was cut by 6 bases, the J end by 0 bases, with 12 bases between. This chain's CDR3 is CASSGGVLSGNTIYF. In DNA form, the CDR3 reads TGTGCCAGCAGCGGGGGGGTCCTCTCTGGAAACACCATATATTTT.

This clonotype has a handful of counts. The rearrangement joins TRBV6-6 to TRBJ2-7; TRBD1 agrees at 9 bases. From germline, CDR1 is MNHNY and CDR2 SVGAGI (reference sequence). The CDR3 contains 14 residues. Trimming removed 10 bases from V and 1 base from J; junction bases left unmatched: 8. CDR3 DNA sequence: TGTGCCAATTCTAAGGGACAGGGATCCTACGAGCAGTACTTC. Translated: CANSKGQGSYEQYF.

The rearrangement uses TRBV12-3 or TRBV12-4 and TRBJ2-7, with D perhaps TRBD1 (6 bases). Trimming removed 5 bases from V and 3 bases from J, with 11 bases in between. CDR3 length equals 13 residues. The CDR3 DNA follows: TGTGCCAGCAGTCGCAGGGGAGACTACGAGCAGTACTTC. Its translation is CASSRRGDYEQYF.

In its sample, this clonotype was seen a few times. The chain uses TRBV6-6 and TRBJ2-5; D unclear. The CDR3 runs to 14 residues. Germline V CDR1 and CDR2: MNHNY, SVGAGI (reference sequence). V dropped 1 base and J dropped 1 base, with 7 bases sitting between them. This CDR3 is CASSYLRTQETQYF. The CDR3 region has the DNA TGTGCCAGCAGTTACTTGCGGACCCAAGAGACCCAGTACTTC.

For this clonotype: At one end the junction does not follow the germline gene, possibly because of a read error. The genes are TRBV7-2 and TRBJ2-5; 12 positions match TRBD2. CDR3 size: 15 residues. Germline values: CDR1 SGHTA, CDR2 FQGNSA. Written as DNA, the CDR3 is TGTGCCGGCAGCGCGACTAGCGGGGGACATGAGACCCAGTACTTC. This sequence encodes CAGSATSGGHETQYF.

The CDR3 DNA follows: TGCGCCAGCAGCCTAAAAGGACAGGGGCCGACTTATTTAGCAGATGGCTACACCTTC. Protein: CASSLKGQGPTYLADGYTF. The gene calls are TRBV5-1 and TRBJ1-2; 9 bases align to TRBD1. The CDR3 has 19 residues. V gave up 4 bases and J gave up 6 bases; unmatched junction bases: 22. Germline V CDR1 and CDR2: SGHRS, YFSETQ.